The entry below gives a single T cell receptor (beta chain) sequence along with its context. The antigen remains unidentified. This sample is part of a study of CD8 T cells in Susac syndrome. Findings and limits, study-wide: The study's TCR sequencing and HLA analysis covered a relatively small number of individuals, and the study acknowledged this. There was no clonal expansion in the CD4+ T cell repertoires of Susac syndrome.

The CDR3 sequence is 14 residues long. Germline V gene sequence: CDR1 DFQATT, CDR2 SNEGSKA (reference sequence). Trimming shortened V by 2 bases and J by 0 bases, and 10 bases separated the two germline ends. A quantity of about 0.5 to 1 ug RNA underwent reverse transcription using random hexamers. TCRdb used MiXCR to reprocess the immunoSEQ multiplex PCR reads, holding one entry per CDR3 protein. The repertoire holds around 150,000 distinct CDR3 sequences, with about 95% as singletons. Peripheral blood CD8+ and CD4+ T cells were profiled by TCR beta sequencing. As judged by recently defined diagnostic criteria, patients with Susac syndrome had definite or probable disease.

This receptor was obtained from a human donor with Susac syndrome. The rearrangement joins TRBV20-1 to TRBJ1-1, with a tentative D call TRBD1 (5 bases). The sample comprised CD4+ T cells from PBMCs. CDR3 bases: TGCAGTGCTAGACGCAGGGTTATGAACACTGAAGCTTTCTTT. Translation: CSARRRVMNTEAFF.